This T cell receptor beta chain derives from a study of beta chain features in type 1 diabetes (dated by TCRdb to between 2018 and 2020). Notes on the research overall: Mean age, gender distribution, total cell number and subset yield did not differ between patients and healthy donors. A total of some 100,000,000 sorted cells were examined across all samples, and a strong correlation was observed between cell number per subset and RNA yield. The study compared TCRB repertoires of sorted circulating CD4+ T cell subsets between recently diagnosed type 1 diabetes patients and matched healthy donors. Regulatory and stem cell-like memory subsets were obtained from only 8 patients and roughly 8 healthy donors, while naive and central memory subsets were obtained from all 30 or so donors. The study at large found these results: Shorter templates might be favored by PCR, yet because patient and control samples were amplified and corrected together, any such skew would affect both groups equally. In all four CD4+ subsets, TCRB CDR3 length was moderately but significantly shorter in type 1 diabetes patients. The naive, central memory and regulatory TCRB repertoires appeared to resemble one another more closely among patients than among healthy donors. HLA sub-analyses involved small numbers of individuals, so any influence of HLA type on TCRB rearrangement remained unresolved. Patients with type 1 diabetes made fewer insertions and deleted more nucleotides at VDJ recombination sites, implying thymic rearrangement abnormalities. Because cDNA was sequenced instead of genomic DNA, activated cells with high expression could be over-represented, although the groups did not differ in activation or CD3 levels.

The cysteine opens and the phenylalanine closes a CDR3 of 17 amino acids. Only CDR3 DNA is held: 51 bases, read in frame from base 1. Compared with germline, V lacks 1 base and J lacks 8 bases; bases without a gene match: 11. The germline V gene specifies MGHRA as CDR1 and YSYEKL as CDR2. This clone has more than one count but fewer than ten. It has no known antigen specificity. Base qualities are not recorded, but no much larger clone differs from it by a single base. The High Capacity cDNA Reverse Transcription Kit was used to reverse transcribe all of the isolated RNA, meaning that expressed TCRB transcripts were what got sequenced. Deep immunoSEQ sequencing was applied to naive, central memory and regulatory T cell samples, giving an average of roughly 3.5 million total reads per sample. Sorted cells were lysed in RLT buffer, and RNA was extracted using DNase-treated RNeasy Micro or Mini kits according to cell number. To prevent cross-contamination, each cell subset was processed individually, whereas patient and healthy donor samples were processed jointly. Using the immunoSEQ multiplex PCR, TCRB sequences were amplified from cDNA into 87-bp fragments spanning the CDR3 region. Sequencing of the amplicons was performed on the Illumina HiSeq platform. For the original study's pipeline: Synthetic template baselines were used to correct PCR bias computationally, reads within Hamming distance 2 were collapsed together, and singletons that could not be merged were discarded. Reads were aligned to IMGT to assign V, D and J genes, CDR3 length, and insertions or deletions at six rearrangement sites. Within each subset, clonotype counts were normalized to sorted cell number, after which true diversity and Gini coefficients were computed with the tcR R package. The overlap coefficient, calculated on TCRB nucleotide sequences, was used to measure repertoire sharing. The table comes from immuneACCESS by way of TCRdb, which keeps in-frame sequences with V and J called. Part of the clones is missing from these tables; in studies checked, under half for an unresolved V gene and the rest for unknown reasons. Clone size and V and J calls were adopted from that table, with D and trimming inferred from the DNA. In this sample the table shows a few hundred thousand clones, around 10% of which occur a single time. Roughly 0.6% of the sample is held by the ten biggest clonotypes.

A single peripheral blood draw of approximately 0.11 L on average was collected from each donor into heparinised tubes. A BD FACSAria II and a panel including CD45RO, CCR7, CD25, CD127, CD95 and CD27 were used to sort naive, central memory, regulatory and stem cell-like memory CD4+ T cells. Every sorted population had a purity above 95%. Right away, PBMCs were isolated by Lymphoprep density gradient centrifugation and were stained directly, with no culture step. To minimize batch effects, samples were stained and sorted in pairs, one healthy donor with one patient per experiment. This chain is built from TRBV4-1 and TRBJ1-4; 9 bases in the junction line up with TRBD1. The sequence was collected from a man aged 25-45 years with type 1 diabetes. The specimen sequenced was central memory CD4+ T cells from blood. The nucleotide sequence reads TGCGCCAGCAGCCAAGGGTCTTTTGGGACAGGGAGCGAAAAACTGTTTTTT. This sequence encodes CASSQGSFGTGSEKLFF.